This T cell receptor beta chain appears in the sequencing data of a study of patients and donors after allogeneic stem cell transplantation (dated by TCRdb to the early 2020s). The library was obtained by RT-PCR. TCRdb lists the instrument as NextSeq 550. TCRdb cleaned the public reads at Q25 with fastp, built clones with MiXCR and kept in-frame beta chains. One record per CDR3 amino acid sequence lists the most common genes and DNA. The sample table shows some 880,000 distinct CDR3 sequences, and roughly 18% are seen once. The ten top clones hold 6% of the sample. As to this clonotype: Its binding antigen is unknown. Base quality data are lacking; no much larger clone is found one base away.

This receptor was identified in a human donor who was either an allogeneic HSCT recipient or a stem cell or donor lymphocyte infusion donor (not recorded which). It is not recorded whose cells these are; they may come from a transplant donor. The sample was blood, either unsorted or a sorted T cell fraction (not recorded which).

The CDR3 is CASSFPGLAGGPSTDTQYF. The bases read TGTGCCAGCAGCTTCCCTGGACTAGCGGGAGGGCCCAGCACAGATACGCAGTATTTT. The rearranged segments are TRBV11-2 and TRBJ2-3, with 15 junctional bases fitting TRBD2. Germline trimming: 3 bases from V, 0 bases from J; junction bases outside gene matches: 7. The CDR3 contains 19 residues, cysteine and phenylalanine counted. The read is trimmed to its CDR3 DNA, 57 bases read in frame from base 1. The CDR1 and CDR2 encoded by the germline V gene are SGHAT and FQNNGV.